The 21 T cell receptor beta chains below were found in one sample sequenced in a study of blood T cell repertoires in COVID-19. Data came from immunoSEQ multiplex PCR; TCRdb stores just in-frame clones and leaves some out. The table shows some 190,000 clones, with roughly three quarters occurring only once. Sequencing was done on a sample of PBMCs or T cells enriched from blood (not recorded which). The source of these receptors is a man aged 60-69 years who had been exposed to COVID-19.

The genes are TRBV28 and TRBJ1-6; TRBD1 matches 8 bases. This CDR3 comprises 14 residues. Losses at the gene ends were 2 bases for V and 9 bases for J; bases not matched to a gene: 3. From germline, CDR1 is MDHEN and CDR2 SYDVKM. The CDR3 protein is CASSLGQGGSPLHF. As DNA, the CDR3 is TGTGCCAGCAGTTTAGGACAGGGTGGTTCACCCCTCCACTTT.

The chain couples TRBV30 to TRBJ2-5, with 8 nucleotides matching TRBD1. The V segment lost 1 base and the J segment 0 bases; nucleotides outside the gene matches: 4. Germline V gives CDR1 GTSNPN, CDR2 SVGIG (reference sequence). The CDR3 extends over 15 amino acids. CDR3 sequence: CAWSAGQGHQETQYF. CDR3 nucleotide sequence: TGTGCCTGGAGTGCCGGACAGGGTCACCAAGAGACCCAGTACTTC.

As regards this clone: The junction and the germline gene differ at one end; a read error may be behind it. The V and J genes are TRBV7-2 and TRBJ2-1, with 10 bases fitting TRBD2. Germline assignment: CDR1 SGHTA and CDR2 FQGNSA. CDR3 size: 16 residues. The CDR3 sequence is CASSLAGTSAGNEQFF. The DNA for the CDR3 is TGTGCCAGCAGCCTAGCAGGGACTAGCGCTGGCAATGAGCAGTTCTTC.

The chain carries TRBV12-3 or TRBV12-4 and TRBJ2-7; D unclear. Trimming left V 3 bases short and J 2 bases short, with 2 bases between. The CDR3 extends over 11 amino acids. This CDR3 is CASSFTYEQYF. CDR3 nucleotide sequence: TGTGCCAGCAGTTTCACCTACGAGCAGTACTTC.

J is TRBJ2-5 and V is TRBV27; tentatively, D is TRBD1 (5 bases). The germline V gene encodes CDR1 MNHEY and CDR2 SMNVEV (reference sequence). V lost 5 bases to trimming and J lost 4 bases, with 14 bases between them. The CDR3 loop spans 14 amino acids. CDR3 in DNA: TGTGCCAGCAGTCCCCTTTCTAGGGGAGAGACCCAGTACTTC. Its protein product is CASSPLSRGETQYF.

This chain uses TRBV6-5 with TRBJ1-2; TRBD1 aligns across 7 bases. Germline values: CDR1 MNHEY, CDR2 SVGAGI. The CDR3 has 12 amino acids. The trim removed 6 bases at V and 6 bases at J, leaving 4 bases unmatched. The CDR3 here is CASRLGQHGYTF. CDR3 nucleotides: TGTGCCAGCAGATTGGGACAGCATGGCTACACCTTC.

The genes are TRBV18 and TRBJ1-2; D is unresolved. The CDR3 loop spans 11 amino acids. Trimming left V 2 bases short and J 8 bases short, with 6 bases between. Germline CDR1 KGHSH, CDR2 LQKENI. The CDR3 protein is CASSPSEGYTF. The CDR3 DNA reads TGTGCCAGCTCACCAAGCGAGGGCTACACCTTC.

V gene TRBV11-3 combines with J gene TRBJ2-1, with TRBD2 matching over 11 bases. The ends lost 2 bases at V and 10 bases at J; junction bases unmatched: 7. The germline gives CDR1 SGHNT, CDR2 YENEEA. The CDR3 is made up of 15 amino acids. The CDR3 is CASSLRLAGYGEQFF. The CDR3 bases are TGTGCCAGCAGCTTACGACTAGCGGGATATGGCGAGCAGTTCTTC.

The rearrangement links TRBV11-3 to TRBJ2-1, with D maybe TRBD1 (6 bases). V lost 5 bases, J lost 6 bases, and 17 bases lay in between. The CDR3 loop spans 15 amino acids. Germline assignment: CDR1 SGHNT and CDR2 YENEEA. The CDR3 reads CASSPQWIGGNEQFF. In DNA, the CDR3 is TGTGCCAGCAGCCCCCAATGGATAGGGGGCAATGAGCAGTTCTTC.

The CDR3 DNA reads as TGCGCCAGCAGCCAGGGGGGACAGGGCGTCACTGAAGCTTTCTTT. It encodes CASSQGGQGVTEAFF. This chain links TRBV4-1 with TRBJ1-1; TRBD1 matches 9 bases. CDR1 is MGHRA and CDR2 is YSYEKL in the germline V gene. V lost 3 bases and J lost 4; bases outside the gene matches: 6. The CDR3 runs to 15 residues.

V gene TRBV2 combines with J gene TRBJ1-1, with D tentatively TRBD1 (6 bases). V was shortened by 8 bases and J by 6 bases, with 16 bases between the two germline ends. In germline, CDR1 is SNHLY, CDR2 FYNNEI. The CDR3 contains 13 residues. CDR3 DNA: TGTGCCAGCGAGCAGGGGCCTAATGCTGAAGCTTTCTTT. It specifies CASEQGPNAEAFF.

CDR3 sequence: CASVFSRSIGYTF. As DNA, the CDR3 is TGTGCCAGCGTTTTTTCCCGAAGCATTGGCTACACCTTC. V gene TRBV28 combines with J gene TRBJ1-2; D uncertain. Trimming took 8 bases from V and 7 from J, leaving 17 bases between them. This CDR3 is 13 amino acids long. In germline, CDR1 is MDHEN, CDR2 SYDVKM.

This clone was observed a handful of times. The chain couples TRBV7-8 to TRBJ1-5, with TRBD1 matching over 9 bases. Looked up from germline, CDR1 is SGHVS and CDR2 is FQNEAQ. The CDR3 has 16 residues. Unmatched junction bases numbered 2, after V lost 0 bases and J lost 2 bases. Here the CDR3 DNA reads TGTGCCAGCAGCTTAGCGCGGACAGGGGGCAATCAGCCCCAGCATTTT. This translates into CASSLARTGGNQPQHF.

This clone was detected only once. J is TRBJ2-7 and V is TRBV11-2; 12 nucleotides match TRBD2. The V gene end was trimmed by 5 bases and the J gene end by 5 bases; junction bases not matched to a gene: 13. There are 17 residues in the CDR3. Germline-derived CDR1 and CDR2 are SGHAT and FQNNGV. The DNA of the CDR3 is TGTGCCAGCAGCCTTACTCTTATGACTAGCGGGAGCCACGAGCAGTACTTC. The encoded protein is CASSLTLMTSGSHEQYF.

The V gene is TRBV4-1, the J gene TRBJ1-2; D is ambiguous. The CDR3 runs to 13 residues. The germline V and J ends were trimmed by 5 bases and 4 bases, with 11 bases remaining between them. The germline CDR1 and CDR2 sequences are MGHRA and YSYEKL. The chain's CDR3 is CASSSAGGYGYTF. The CDR3 bases are TGCGCCAGCAGCTCCGCGGGCGGCTATGGCTACACCTTC.

This chain uses TRBV6-5 with TRBJ2-7; 8 nucleotides line up with TRBD2. V was clipped by 2 bases and J by 1 base; unmatched bases: 4. CDR1 MNHEY and CDR2 SVGAGI come from the germline V gene. CDR3 length equals 15 residues. CDR3 residues: CASSYATSGSYEQYF. CDR3 nucleotide sequence: TGTGCCAGCAGTTACGCCACTAGCGGATCCTACGAGCAGTACTTC.

The V call is TRBV25-1, the J call TRBJ1-5; D not resolved. This CDR3 contains 16 residues. Germline V gene lookup returns CDR1 MGHDK and CDR2 SYGVNS. V shed 0 bases and J shed 9 bases, with 18 bases lying between them. The CDR3 bases are TGTGCCAGCAGTGAATATTCGACTCTCGTAGTGGGGCCCCAGCATTTT. The encoded protein is CASSEYSTLVVGPQHF.

The genes are TRBV6-2 or TRBV6-3 and TRBJ1-5, with D maybe TRBD1 (5 bases). The CDR3 is 18 residues long. V gave up 2 bases and J gave up 3 bases, with 20 bases separating them. Germline V gene lookup returns CDR1 MNHEY and CDR2 SVGEGT. The CDR3 is CASSYDWKEGTTNQPQHF. CDR3 in DNA: TGTGCCAGCAGTTACGACTGGAAGGAGGGGACGACCAATCAGCCCCAGCATTTT.

This chain connects TRBV4-3 to TRBJ2-7; 9 nucleotides match TRBD2. The CDR3 spans 17 residues. Germline V gene data show CDR1 as LGHNA and CDR2 as YSLEER. V gave up 0 bases and J gave up 1 base; unmatched junction bases: 7. This CDR3 reads CASSQELSSGMSYEQYF. CDR3 nucleotides: TGCGCCAGCAGCCAAGAGTTGTCTAGCGGGATGTCCTACGAGCAGTACTTC.

The rearrangement joins TRBV28 to TRBJ1-5; 7 bases map to TRBD1. CDR3 length equals 19 residues. Germline lookup yields CDR1 MDHEN and CDR2 SYDVKM. The junction had 18 bases not matched to a gene; V was cut back by 3 bases and J by 4 bases. CDR3 sequence reads: CASSLRGATGWMGNQPQHF. CDR3 DNA: TGTGCCAGCAGTTTGAGGGGGGCGACAGGGTGGATGGGTAATCAGCCCCAGCATTTT.

This clone was detected only a few times. The sample holds other DNA sequences that translate to the same CDR3. This chain joins TRBV6-5 and TRBJ2-7; 11 nucleotides match TRBD1. The CDR3 contains 16 residues. Germline CDR1 reads MNHEY; CDR2 reads SVGAGI. Trimming removed 4 bases from V and 1 base from J; junction bases left unmatched: 6. The CDR3 DNA reads TGTGCCAGCAGTTGGACAGGGGGCATCAGTTCCTACGAGCAGTACTTC. Its protein product is CASSWTGGISSYEQYF.